The T cell receptor (beta chain) under discussion was sequenced for a study of blood T cell repertoires in COVID-19. Profiling relied on immunoSEQ multiplex PCR, and the TCRdb table lists in-frame clones only, not all of them. The data hold roughly 93,000 clones, with 80% to 90% observed a single time. The V gene end was trimmed by 0 bases and the J gene end by 8 bases; junction bases not matched to a gene: 4. The CDR3 totals 15 residues. V usage is TRBV23-1 and J usage is TRBJ1-6, with 7 bases fitting TRBD1. TRBV23-1 is sorted into the ORF group, with uncertain function. The origin of this receptor is a man in his fifties or sixties with acute or convalescent COVID-19. The sequenced sample was peripheral blood. DNA of the CDR3: TGCGCCAGCAGTCAATCGACAGGGAAGTATTCACCCCTCCACTTT. It is translated as CASSQSTGKYSPLHF.